What follows is one T cell receptor beta chain and its context. The sample is drawn from a study of technical replicates of blood from several donors. The table came from immunoSEQ multiplex PCR; TCRdb's copy has only in-frame clones and leaves some out. This repertoire shows fewer than 20,000 clones, roughly four fifths found once; its top ten account for over 9.5%. CDR3 length: 14 amino acids. The V segment lost 6 bases and the J segment 8 bases; nucleotides outside the gene matches: 8. CDR1 and CDR2 (germline): MNHEY, SMNVEV (reference sequence). Sample: PBMCs. The rearrangement links TRBV27 to TRBJ2-4; 9 nucleotides agree with TRBD1. The TCR sequence derives from a human donor in good health. Some clones in this sample may be carry-over from other donors' samples. As DNA, the CDR3 is TGTGCCAGCAGCTCCCCGGACAGGGGTTACATTCAGTACTTC. Encoded protein: CASSSPDRGYIQYF.